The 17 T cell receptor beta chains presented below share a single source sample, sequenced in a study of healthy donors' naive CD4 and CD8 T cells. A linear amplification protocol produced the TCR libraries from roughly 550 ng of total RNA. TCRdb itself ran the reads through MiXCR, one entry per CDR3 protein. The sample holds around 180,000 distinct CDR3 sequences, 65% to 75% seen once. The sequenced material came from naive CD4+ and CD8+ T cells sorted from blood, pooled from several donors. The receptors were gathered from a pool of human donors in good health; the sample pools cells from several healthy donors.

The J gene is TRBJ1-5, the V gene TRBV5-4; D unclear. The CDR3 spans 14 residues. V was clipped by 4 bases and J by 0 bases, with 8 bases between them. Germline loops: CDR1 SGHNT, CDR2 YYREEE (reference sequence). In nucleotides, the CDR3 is TGTGCCAGCAGCGAGGGCCCTAGCAATCAGCCCCAGCATTTT. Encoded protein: CASSEGPSNQPQHF. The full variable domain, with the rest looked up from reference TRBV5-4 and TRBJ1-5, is ETGVTQSPTHLIKTRGQQVTLRCSSQSGHNTVSWYQQALGQGPQFIFQYYREEENGRGNFPPRFSGLQFPNYSSELNVNALELDDSALYLCASSEGPSNQPQHFGDGTRLSIL.

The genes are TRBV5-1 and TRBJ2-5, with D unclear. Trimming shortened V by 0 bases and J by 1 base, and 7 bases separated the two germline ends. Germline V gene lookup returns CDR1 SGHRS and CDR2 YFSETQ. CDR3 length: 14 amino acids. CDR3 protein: CASSLAGPQETQYF. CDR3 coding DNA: TGCGCCAGCAGCTTGGCTGGACCCCAAGAGACCCAGTACTTC.

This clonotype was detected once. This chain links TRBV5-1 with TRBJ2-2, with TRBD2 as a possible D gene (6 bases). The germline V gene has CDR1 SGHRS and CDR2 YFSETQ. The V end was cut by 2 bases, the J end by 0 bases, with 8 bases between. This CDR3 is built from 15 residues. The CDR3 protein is CASSFAGSNTGELFF. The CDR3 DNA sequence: TGCGCCAGCAGCTTTGCGGGATCGAACACCGGGGAGCTGTTTTTT.

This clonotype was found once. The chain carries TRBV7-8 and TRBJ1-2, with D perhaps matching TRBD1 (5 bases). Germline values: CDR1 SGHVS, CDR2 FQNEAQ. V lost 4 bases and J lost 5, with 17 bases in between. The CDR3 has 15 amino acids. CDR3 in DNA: TGTGCCAGCAGCTCGAACCCCGGGACGCTGTATGGCTACACCTTC. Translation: CASSSNPGTLYGYTF.

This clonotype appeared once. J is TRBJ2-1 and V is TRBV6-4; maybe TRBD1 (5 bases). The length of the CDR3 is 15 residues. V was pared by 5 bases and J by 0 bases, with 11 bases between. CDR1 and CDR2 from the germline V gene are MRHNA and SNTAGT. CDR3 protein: CASSFDQGSYNEQFF. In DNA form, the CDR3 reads TGTGCCAGCAGTTTTGACCAGGGCTCCTACAATGAGCAGTTCTTC.

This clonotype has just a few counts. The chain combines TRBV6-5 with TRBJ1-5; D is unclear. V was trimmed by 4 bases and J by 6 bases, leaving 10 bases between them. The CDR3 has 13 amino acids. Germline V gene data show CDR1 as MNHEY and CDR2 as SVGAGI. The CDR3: CASSLSLFQPQHF. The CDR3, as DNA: TGTGCCAGCAGTTTATCTCTCTTTCAGCCCCAGCATTTT.

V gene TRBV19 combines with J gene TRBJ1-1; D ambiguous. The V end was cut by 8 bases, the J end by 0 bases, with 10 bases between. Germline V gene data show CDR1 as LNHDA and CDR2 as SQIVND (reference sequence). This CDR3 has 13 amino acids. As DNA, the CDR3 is TGTGCCAGTTTCGGACCCGTGAACACTGAAGCTTTCTTT. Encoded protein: CASFGPVNTEAFF.

The CDR3 DNA reads as TGCAGCGCCGAAGAACAGGGAATGAACACTGAAGCTTTCTTT. It yields the protein CSAEEQGMNTEAFF. The chain recombines TRBV29-1 with TRBJ1-1; the D gene is possibly TRBD1 (6 bases). Germline values: CDR1 SQVTM, CDR2 ANQGSEA. The V and J ends lost 7 bases and 0 bases respectively, with 15 bases between them. The CDR3 consists of 14 residues.

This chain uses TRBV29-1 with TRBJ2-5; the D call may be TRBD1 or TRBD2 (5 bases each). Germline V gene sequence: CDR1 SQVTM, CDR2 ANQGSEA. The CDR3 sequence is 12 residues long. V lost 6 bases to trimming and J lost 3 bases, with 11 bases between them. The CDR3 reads CSVGPAEETQYF. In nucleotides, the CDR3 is TGCAGCGTGGGACCAGCGGAAGAGACCCAGTACTTC.

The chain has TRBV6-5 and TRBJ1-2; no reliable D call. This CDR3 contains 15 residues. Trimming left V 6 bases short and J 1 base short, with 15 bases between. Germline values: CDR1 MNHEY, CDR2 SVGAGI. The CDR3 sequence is CASRTPNLINYGYTF. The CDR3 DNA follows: TGTGCCAGCAGAACACCAAATCTAATTAACTATGGCTACACCTTC.

CDR3: CASSLGGGPEAFF. The CDR3 DNA reads TGTGCCAGCAGCTTGGGAGGGGGCCCCGAAGCTTTCTTT. The chain couples TRBV5-6 to TRBJ1-1; 7 bases map to TRBD1. In germline, CDR1 is SGHDT, CDR2 YYEEEE. V was clipped by 0 bases and J by 8 bases; unmatched bases: 4. This CDR3 is built from 13 residues. The full variable domain, with the rest looked up from reference TRBV5-6 and TRBJ1-1, is DAGVTQSPTHLIKTRGQQVTLRCSPKSGHDTVSWYQQALGQGPQFIFQYYEEEERQRGNFPDRFSGHQFPNYSSELNVNALLLGDSALYLCASSLGGGPEAFFGQGTRLTVV.

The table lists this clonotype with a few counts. The CDR3 coding sequence is TGCAGCGTTGAAACAAAATTGCAGGACACTGAAGCTTTCTTT. Translation gives CSVETKLQDTEAFF. The chain uses TRBV29-1 and TRBJ1-1, with D unclear. Per the germline V gene, CDR1 is SQVTM and CDR2 is ANQGSEA. The CDR3 has 14 residues. The V end was cut by 2 bases, the J end by 3 bases, with 13 bases between. Using reference TRBV29-1 and TRBJ1-1 for the parts outside the CDR3, the full variable domain is SAVISQKPSRDICQRGTSLTIQCQVDSQVTMMFWYRQQPGQSLTLIATANQGSEATYESGFVIDKFPISRPNLTFSTLTVSNMSPEDSSIYLCSVETKLQDTEAFFGQGTRLTVV.

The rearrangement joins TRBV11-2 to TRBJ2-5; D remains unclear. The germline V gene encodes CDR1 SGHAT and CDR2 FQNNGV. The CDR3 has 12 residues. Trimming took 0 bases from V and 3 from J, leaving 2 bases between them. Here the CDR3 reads CASSLEKETQYF. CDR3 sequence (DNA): TGTGCCAGCAGCTTAGAGAAAGAGACCCAGTACTTC. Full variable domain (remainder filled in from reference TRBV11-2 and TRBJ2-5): EAGVAQSPRYKIIEKRQSVAFWCNPISGHATLYWYQQILGQGPKLLIQFQNNGVVDDSQLPKDRFSAERLKGVDSTLKIQPAKLEDSAVYLCASSLEKETQYFGPGTRLLVL.

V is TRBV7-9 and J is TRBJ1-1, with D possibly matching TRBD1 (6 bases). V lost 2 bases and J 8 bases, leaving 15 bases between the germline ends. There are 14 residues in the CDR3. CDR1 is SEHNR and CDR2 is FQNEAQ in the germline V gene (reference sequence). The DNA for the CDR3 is TGTGCCAGCAGCTTAACGGGTCGGACAGTCGAAGCTTTCTTT. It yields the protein CASSLTGRTVEAFF.

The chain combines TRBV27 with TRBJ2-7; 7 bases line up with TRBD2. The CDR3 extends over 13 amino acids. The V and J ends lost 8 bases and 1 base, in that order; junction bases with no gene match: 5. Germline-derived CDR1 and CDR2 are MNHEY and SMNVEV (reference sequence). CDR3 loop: CASARLASYEQYF. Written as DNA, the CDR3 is TGTGCCAGCGCGCGACTAGCTTCCTACGAGCAGTACTTC.

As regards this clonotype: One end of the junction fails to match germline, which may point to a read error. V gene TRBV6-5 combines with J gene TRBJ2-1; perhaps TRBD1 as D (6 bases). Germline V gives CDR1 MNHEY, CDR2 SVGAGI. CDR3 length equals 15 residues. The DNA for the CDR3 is TGTGTCAGCAGTCCCACAGGGACCTCCTACAATGAGCAGTTCTTC. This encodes CVSSPTGTSYNEQFF.

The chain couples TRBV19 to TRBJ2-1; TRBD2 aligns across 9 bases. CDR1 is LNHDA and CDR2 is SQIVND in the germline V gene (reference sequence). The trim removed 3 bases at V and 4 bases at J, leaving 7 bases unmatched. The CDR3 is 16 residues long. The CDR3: CASSISAGGSYNEQFF. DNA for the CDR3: TGTGCCAGTAGTATTTCGGCGGGAGGGTCATACAATGAGCAGTTCTTC.